This T cell receptor (beta chain) is drawn from a study of shared clonotypes between healthy human individuals. For the study at large: CD4 naive and memory got three plates each, CD8 naive two, CD8 memory one.

Libraries were prepared by immunoSEQ multiplex PCR; TCRdb keeps only in-frame clonotypes and omits some of them. The profile covers about 1.5 million clones, with over 95% appearing a single time and 1% to 1.5% taken by the ten largest. This CDR3 contains 15 residues. The V gene's germline CDR1 is LNHDA and CDR2 SQIVND (reference sequence). Trimming removed 6 bases from V and 1 base from J, with 12 bases in between. General study points: Larger richness was generally estimated for naive than memory subsets. Few donors limited the genetic and exposure-history diversity represented.

Remarks on this clone: Its target is unknown.

The sample taken for sequencing was naive CD4+ T cells sorted from blood. Subset indicated: CD45RA+ positively selected. The chain employs TRBV19 and TRBJ2-2; D assignment may be TRBD1 or TRBD2 (5 bases each). This sequence was found in a man aged 30-40 years in good health. DNA of the CDR3: TGTGCCAGTAGCCCACCGGGACGGAACACCGGGGAGCTGTTTTTT. This encodes CASSPPGRNTGELFF.